This T cell receptor beta chain was recorded in a study of cytomegalovirus exposure and HLA in healthy donors. General study findings and limits: Most TCR beta V segments were productive about 90% or about 30% of the time in an earlier analysis.

The primer mix had 60 Vbeta and 13 Jbeta primers. Profiling relied on immunoSEQ multiplex PCR, and the TCRdb table lists in-frame clones only, not all of them. The sample has 70,000 to 95,000 clones; around 62% are singletons. Germline V lookup: CDR1 SGHNT, CDR2 YYREEE (reference sequence). This CDR3 is 14 amino acids long. V was pared by 5 bases and J by 9 bases, with 15 bases between. A remark on this clone: Its antigen remains unknown.

The origin of this receptor is a woman in her twenties or thirties in good health and CMV-seropositive. The chain recombines TRBV5-4 with TRBJ1-6; the D gene is possibly TRBD1 (6 bases). The source material was PBMCs. Written as DNA, the CDR3 is TGTGCCAGCAGTTTCCGGGACACCTTTTCACCCCTCCACTTT. Protein: CASSFRDTFSPLHF.